The T cell receptor beta chain described here comes from a study of CD8+ T cells in alopecia areata. Study-level points and caveats: Researchers report lesional scalp, most notably alopecia totalis/universalis, outstripped normal scalp in clonality.

Points on this clone: Its antigen is undetermined. In the same sample, other DNA sequences code for this CDR3.

Reverse transcription of extracted RNA yielded cDNA, which provided the sequencing template. Libraries were prepared by immunoSEQ multiplex PCR; TCRdb keeps only in-frame clonotypes and omits some of them. In the table there are fewer than 110,000 clones, approximately 60% of which are singletons. Trimming took off 2 bases at V and 3 bases at J, with 10 bases between the two ends. The germline V gene has CDR1 GTSNPN and CDR2 SVGIG (reference sequence). The CDR3 sequence is 13 residues long. This chain uses TRBV30 with TRBJ1-1; D unclear. The sequencing sample was made of CD4+ T cells sorted from blood. This receptor was obtained from a human donor in good health. In DNA, the CDR3 is TGTGCCTGGAGTCTGGGCCTGGACACTGAAGCTTTCTTT. Amino acids: CAWSLGLDTEAFF.